The rows below give T cell receptor beta chains drawn from one sample of a study of human T cells and chemical hapten exposure. Each CDR3 protein is one row after TCRdb ran MiXCR on the RACE reads. Seen here are 35,000 to 50,000 distinct CDR3 sequences, 8% to 11% observed once, and the top ten hold roughly 6%. Specimen: whole blood, collected in connection with sensitization to the hapten diphenylcyclopropenone (DPC). The receptor source for this set is a man aged 25 to 40 with alopecia areata. Some clones in this sample may be carry-over from other donors' samples. Both conserved end residues are part of each CDR3. Each record gives: J gene, CDR3 length, D gene, clone size, V gene, CDR3 protein, CDR3 DNA. A D gene is named only where the DNA matches it firmly. Not every row has a clone size; where given, it reads once, few, many or a size class.

>TRBJ2-5|13|NA|many|TRBV7-3
CASSLGVLETQYF
TGTGCCAGCAGCTTGGGGGTACTGGAGACCCAGTACTTC
>TRBJ1-5|15|TRBD1|NA|TRBV15
CATSVTQGLGQPQHF
TGTGCCACCAGCGTAACACAGGGGTTAGGTCAGCCCCAGCATTTT
>TRBJ1-1|13|NA|few|TRBV9
CASSVELNTEAFF
TGTGCCAGCAGCGTAGAACTAAACACTGAAGCTTTCTTT
>TRBJ1-6|14|TRBD1|NA|TRBV9
CASSSRDRNEALHF
TGTGCCAGCAGCTCCCGGGACAGGAACGAGGCCCTCCACTTT
>TRBJ2-1|15|NA|many|TRBV6-2/TRBV6-3
CASSTDAGGFNEQFF
TGTGCCAGCAGCACAGACGCTGGGGGGTTCAATGAGCAGTTCTTC
>TRBJ2-5|12|TRBD1|NA|TRBV12-3/TRBV12-4
CASSIQGETQYF
TGTGCCAGCAGTATACAGGGGGAGACCCAGTACTTC
>TRBJ2-3|12|NA|NA|TRBV18
CASSPIGDTQYF
TGTGCCAGCTCACCAATCGGAGATACGCAGTATTTT
>TRBJ1-3|14|NA|many|TRBV20-1
CSARGRVSGNTIYF
TGCAGTGCTAGGGGCAGGGTTTCTGGAAACACCATATATTTT
>TRBJ1-2|11|NA|many|TRBV6-2/TRBV6-3
CASKGLYGYTF
TGTGCCAGCAAGGGACTCTATGGCTACACCTTC
>TRBJ1-2|11|NA|NA|TRBV29-1
CSVARNYGYTF
TGCAGCGTTGCTCGCAACTATGGCTACACCTTC
>TRBJ2-1|14|NA|few|TRBV14
CASSQAWGAGEQFF
TGTGCCAGCAGCCAAGCGTGGGGGGCCGGAGAGCAGTTCTTC
>TRBJ1-6|15|NA|many|TRBV20-1
CSASFRQVSGSPLHF
TGCAGTGCTAGTTTCAGGCAGGTCTCGGGGTCACCCCTCCACTTT
>TRBJ2-5|16|NA|many|TRBV27
CASSALPSILGETQYF
TGTGCCAGCAGTGCACTACCGAGTATACTCGGGGAGACCCAGTACTTC
>TRBJ2-3|14|NA|many|TRBV9
CASSLGRYTDTQYF
TGTGCCAGCTCTCTAGGTCGTTACACAGATACGCAGTATTTT
>TRBJ1-1|15|NA|many|TRBV15
CATSRDTGPNTEAFF
TGTGCCACCAGCAGAGATACGGGGCCGAACACTGAAGCTTTCTTT
>TRBJ1-1|13|NA|few|TRBV7-2
CASTTFMNTEAFF
TGTGCCAGCACCACCTTCATGAACACTGAAGCTTTCTTT
>TRBJ1-1|13|TRBD1|many|TRBV3-1
CASSQADRVEAFF
TGTGCCAGCAGCCAAGCTGACAGGGTTGAAGCTTTCTTT
>TRBJ1-1|15|TRBD1|NA|TRBV7-9
CASSSRDSLLREAFF
TGTGCCAGCAGCTCCCGGGACAGCCTACTGAGGGAAGCTTTCTTT
>TRBJ1-1|15|NA|few|TRBV6-5
CASSYSVGSLTEAFF
TGTGCCAGCAGTTACTCGGTCGGCAGCCTCACTGAAGCTTTCTTT
>TRBJ2-3|17|TRBD2|many|TRBV27
CASSARTSWKNSDTQYF
TGTGCCAGCAGTGCGCGGACTAGCTGGAAGAATTCAGATACGCAGTATTTT
>TRBJ1-5|16|TRBD1|many|TRBV10-2
CASSESGQGPGQPQHF
TGCGCCAGCAGTGAGAGCGGACAGGGCCCGGGTCAGCCCCAGCATTTT
>TRBJ2-1|11|NA|many|TRBV4-1
CASSLTGPKVF
TGCGCCAGCAGCCTCACAGGTCCTAAGGTCTTC
>TRBJ1-5|15|TRBD1|few|TRBV10-3
CAIGGNGTGKQPQHF
TGTGCCATCGGGGGGAACGGGACAGGGAAACAGCCCCAGCATTTT
>TRBJ2-4|16|NA|many|TRBV20-1
CSATEPRGLAKNIQYF
TGCAGTGCTACAGAGCCTAGAGGTCTAGCCAAAAACATTCAGTACTTC
>TRBJ2-7|14|NA|many|TRBV4-2
CASSPLGQTYEQYF
TGTGCCAGCAGCCCCCTAGGACAGACCTACGAGCAGTACTTC
>TRBJ2-1|16|NA|NA|TRBV7-6
CASSLGPGRSLDEQFF
TGTGCCAGCAGCTTAGGGCCGGGACGGAGTCTTGATGAGCAGTTCTTC
>TRBJ1-2|18|NA|many|TRBV20-1
CSARDTTRGRGANYGYTF
TGCAGTGCTAGAGACACGACACGGGGAAGGGGAGCTAACTATGGCTACACCTTC
>TRBJ2-1|16|TRBD2|few|TRBV7-2
CASSLVLAGVRDEQFF
TGTGCCAGCAGCTTAGTCTTAGCGGGAGTGCGGGATGAGCAGTTCTTC
>TRBJ2-1|14|NA|many|TRBV12-3/TRBV12-4
CASSLSRARGEQFF
TGTGCCAGCAGTTTATCCCGCGCCAGAGGGGAGCAGTTCTTC
>TRBJ2-3|16|NA|NA|TRBV7-2
CASSFGALLGTDTQYF
TGTGCCAGCAGCTTCGGGGCCCTTTTAGGCACAGATACGCAGTATTTT
>TRBJ2-5|12|NA|many|TRBV5-1
CASSVSGETQYF
TGCGCCAGCAGCGTGAGCGGAGAGACCCAGTACTTC
>TRBJ1-1|13|NA|few|TRBV5-1
CASSLSRTSEAFF
TGCGCCAGCAGCTTAAGCAGGACTTCTGAAGCTTTCTTT
>TRBJ1-1|12|TRBD1|many|TRBV6-2/TRBV6-3
CASRTGRTEAFF
TGTGCCAGCAGGACAGGGCGAACTGAAGCTTTCTTT